A selection of T cell receptor beta chains follows, all from one sample in a study of identical twins. TCRdb itself ran the 5' RACE reads through MiXCR, one entry per CDR3 protein. Of roughly 630,000 distinct CDR3 sequences listed, 7% to 7.5% are singletons. These same data were also listed under a study on yellow fever vaccine responses in identical twins.

Sequencing was performed on PBMCs. Source of these receptors: a woman between 18 and 29 years old in good health. CDR3s include the opening cysteine and the closing phenylalanine or tryptophan.

TRBV28	CASSYLLTGSYNEQFF
TRBV7-7	CASSSGTESTDTQYF
TRBV20-1	CSASRGDHNEQFF
TRBV28	CASKGGHSGANVLTF
TRBV6-5	CASRPYNSPLHF
TRBV20-1	CSARRDSYNEQFF
TRBV27	CASSAGTGAFVSPLHF
TRBV6-1	CASSRGSKGETQYF
TRBV19	CASMGRIEKLFF
TRBV5-4	CASSPRRQGWDYNEQFF
TRBV20-1	CSATNNRGRMNGANVLTF
TRBV7-2	CASSLLGGAAYNEQFF
TRBV10-3	CAISVGRGNEKLFF
TRBV5-1	CASSWGATGELFF
TRBV2	CARQGARDNEQFF
TRBV20-1	CSATKPNRGNEQFF
TRBV14	CASSQDFGGRSYNEQFF
TRBV4-1	CASSLDHTGIQETQYF
TRBV28	CATRWAATNEKLFF
TRBV6-6	CASSYVANEQFF
TRBV20-1	CSADSGGLIYNEQFF
TRBV20-1	CSATPGTGELFF
TRBV12-3/TRBV12-4	CASSRASQNNEQFF
TRBV27	CASSLSKQGALIYGYTF
TRBV12-3/TRBV12-4	CASSADRGGYTF
TRBV24-1	CATSDTSGWRSYNEQFF
TRBV6-1	CASKNDVGSYEQYF
TRBV7-8	CASSLGRLAGSPHPRVF
TRBV5-1	CASSLQAVSYEQYF
TRBV11-2	CASSGEKQPPYNEQFF
TRBV19	CASSARDGAGHEQYF
TRBV20-1	CSASGGPNTGELFF
TRBV5-6	CASSLPTQETQYF
TRBV6-6	CASGQGPGQPQHF
TRBV5-6	CASSRGQGRSPLHF
TRBV4-1	CASSGGGIQETQYF
TRBV20-1	CSAQGEGSYNEQFF
TRBV2	CASNRLRHEQYF
TRBV5-1	CASSFEAGAAYEQYF
TRBV2	CASRGSARTYEQYF
TRBV14	CASSQVKRAASSYNEQFF
TRBV20-1	CSARGSSRESYNEQFF
TRBV7-9	CASSSDRGINNEQFF
TRBV7-9	CASSSTSWEDNEQFF